This TCR beta chain originates from a study of blood T cell repertoires in COVID-19. Study details: The origin of the acute and convalescent COVID-19 samples was the United States, Italy and Spain. PBMCs, B-cell-depleted T cells, or T cells provided the cDNA or gDNA that made up the material.

V gave up 5 bases and J gave up 8 bases, with 15 bases separating them. CDR3 length equals 13 residues. Looked up from germline, CDR1 is SEHNR and CDR2 is FQNEAQ (reference sequence). How the authors handled the data: Amplification with reference gene primers provided the estimates of nucleated cell counts. The method was immunoSEQ multiplex PCR; TCRdb's version includes in-frame clones alone and lacks a portion of them. That table supplies the V and J calls and clone size; D and trimming were determined from the DNA. Of tens of thousands of clones listed, around 90% are singletons. The receptor's source is a human donor in a cohort sampled during active COVID-19. The sequencing sample was made of peripheral blood. The chain links TRBV7-9 to TRBJ1-1, with a weak D call TRBD1 (6 bases). This CDR3 reads CASSLPDSQEAFF. The CDR3 DNA sequence: TGTGCCAGCAGCCTACCGGACAGTCAAGAAGCTTTCTTT.